This T cell receptor (beta chain) was observed in a study of metastatic and nonmetastatic thyroid tumors. Looking at the study overall: Samples came from malignant and benign thyroid patients, and repertoires were compared across blood and tumor or nodule tissue.

No patient had received any treatment before thyroid surgery. Germline CDR1 reads SNHLY; CDR2 reads FYNNEI. The CDR3 consists of 13 residues. V was pared by 9 bases and J by 3 bases, with 5 bases of the junction left unmatched. Comments on this clone: Its target is unknown.

General study points: Malignant thyroid tumors reportedly had TCR beta diversity that was significantly higher than in benign nodules, in blood and tumor.

TCRdb re-called the PCR reads through MiXCR. Of tens of thousands of clones listed, over 15% are singletons. The sequence came from a female donor with papillary thyroid cancer or a benign thyroid nodule (not recorded which). Some clones in this sample may be carry-over from other donors' samples. The chain employs TRBV2 and TRBJ2-1; 7 bases are a match to TRBD2. The sample taken for sequencing was blood. CDR3 nucleotides: TGTGCCAGGCGGGAGAGGGGCTACAATGAGCAGTTCTTC. This sequence encodes CARRERGYNEQFF.